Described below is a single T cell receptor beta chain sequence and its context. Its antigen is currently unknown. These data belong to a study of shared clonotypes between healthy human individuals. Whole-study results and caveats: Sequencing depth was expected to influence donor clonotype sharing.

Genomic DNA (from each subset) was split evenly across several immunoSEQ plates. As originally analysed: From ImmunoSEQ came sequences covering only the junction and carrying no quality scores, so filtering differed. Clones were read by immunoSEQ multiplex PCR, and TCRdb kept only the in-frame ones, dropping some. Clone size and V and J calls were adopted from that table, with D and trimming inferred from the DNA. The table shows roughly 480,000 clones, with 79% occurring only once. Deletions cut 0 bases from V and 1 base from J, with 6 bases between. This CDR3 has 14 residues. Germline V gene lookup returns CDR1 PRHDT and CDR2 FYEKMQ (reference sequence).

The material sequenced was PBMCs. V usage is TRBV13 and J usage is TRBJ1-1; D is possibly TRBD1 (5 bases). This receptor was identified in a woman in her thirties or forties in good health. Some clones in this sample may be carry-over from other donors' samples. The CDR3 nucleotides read TGTGCCAGCAGCTTAGGCAGGGAGAACACTGAAGCTTTCTTT. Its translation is CASSLGRENTEAFF.